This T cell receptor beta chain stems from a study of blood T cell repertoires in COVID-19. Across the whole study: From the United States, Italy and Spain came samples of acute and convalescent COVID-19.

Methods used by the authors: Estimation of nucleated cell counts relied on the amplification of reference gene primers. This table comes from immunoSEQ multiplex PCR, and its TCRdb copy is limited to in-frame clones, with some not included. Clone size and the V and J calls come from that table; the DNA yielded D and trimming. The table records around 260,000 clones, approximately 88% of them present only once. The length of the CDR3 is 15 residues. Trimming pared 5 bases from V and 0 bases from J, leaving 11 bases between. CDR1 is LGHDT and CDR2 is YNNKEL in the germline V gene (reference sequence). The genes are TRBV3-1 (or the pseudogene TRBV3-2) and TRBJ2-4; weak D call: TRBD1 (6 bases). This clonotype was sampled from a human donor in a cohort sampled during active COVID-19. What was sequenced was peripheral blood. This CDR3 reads CASSVGARAKNIQYF. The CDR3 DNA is TGTGCCAGCAGCGTGGGGGCCCGAGCCAAAAACATTCAGTACTTC.